This T cell receptor (beta chain) was retrieved from a study of technical replicates of blood from several donors. TCRdb keeps only in-frame clones here, not all; method: immunoSEQ multiplex PCR. This table holds about 97,000 clones, about 95% found once. Trimming took off 7 bases at V and 2 bases at J, with 11 bases between the two ends. The V gene's germline CDR1 is MNHEY and CDR2 SVGAGI. The CDR3 contains 13 residues. The sample consisted of T cells isolated from PBMCs. The sequence was obtained from a human donor in good health. The J gene is TRBJ2-5, the V gene TRBV6-5; weak D call: TRBD2 (5 bases). The CDR3 reads CASTPGRQETQYF. DNA of the CDR3: TGTGCCAGCACCCCGGGAAGACAAGAGACCCAGTACTTC.